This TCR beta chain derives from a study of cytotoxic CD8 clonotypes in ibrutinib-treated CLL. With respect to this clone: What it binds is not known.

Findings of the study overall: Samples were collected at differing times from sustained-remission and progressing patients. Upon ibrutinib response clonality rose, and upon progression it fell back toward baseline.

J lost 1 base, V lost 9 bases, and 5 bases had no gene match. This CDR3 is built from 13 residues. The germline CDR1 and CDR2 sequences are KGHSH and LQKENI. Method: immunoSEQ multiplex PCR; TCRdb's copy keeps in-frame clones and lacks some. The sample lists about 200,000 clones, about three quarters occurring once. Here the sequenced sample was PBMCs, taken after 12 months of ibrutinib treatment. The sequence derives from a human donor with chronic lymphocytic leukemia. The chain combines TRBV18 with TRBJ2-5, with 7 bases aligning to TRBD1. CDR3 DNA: TGTGCCAGTACCGGGACAGCCCAAGAGACCCAGTACTTC. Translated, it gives CASTGTAQETQYF.